Below are 19 T cell receptor beta chains sequenced from a single sample in a study of patients and donors after allogeneic stem cell transplantation. TCRdb called the RT-PCR reads again in MiXCR, with one record for every CDR3 protein. The profile shows tens of thousands of distinct CDR3 sequences, about 48% of them singletons. The sequenced material came from blood, either unsorted or a sorted T cell fraction (not recorded which). The receptors originated from a human donor who was either an allogeneic HSCT recipient or a stem cell or donor lymphocyte infusion donor (not recorded which). It is not recorded whose cells these are; they may come from a transplant donor.

This clonotype was seen a few times. The chain is built from TRBV6-6 and TRBJ1-4; no clear D. The V gene lost 5 bases and the J gene lost 7 bases, with 17 bases spanning the gap. CDR1 is MNHNY and CDR2 is SVGAGI in the germline V gene (reference sequence). This CDR3 is 15 amino acids long. The CDR3: CASSNRVSRGEKLFF. The CDR3 DNA reads TGTGCCAGCAGTAACCGGGTATCTCGAGGTGAAAAACTGTTTTTT.

This sequence joins TRBV7-2 and TRBJ1-5; D call uncertain. The V end lost 1 base, the J end lost 4 bases, and 11 bases lay between the germline ends. The CDR3 consists of 15 residues. Germline values: CDR1 SGHTA, CDR2 FQGNSA. CDR3 sequence reads: CASSLGMAGNQPQHF. The CDR3 bases are TGTGCCAGCAGCTTAGGAATGGCGGGAAATCAGCCCCAGCATTTT.

The chain is built from TRBV5-1 and TRBJ1-1; D not resolved. This CDR3 region has 15 residues. Trimming pared 5 bases from V and 3 bases from J, leaving 17 bases between. Germline V gene sequence: CDR1 SGHRS, CDR2 YFSETQ. CDR3 amino acids: CASSYLRAIDTEAFF. The CDR3 DNA sequence: TGCGCCAGCAGTTACCTAAGGGCTATCGACACTGAAGCTTTCTTT.

This rearrangement joins TRBV12-3 or TRBV12-4 to TRBJ1-2; D is possibly TRBD1 (5 bases). The CDR3 spans 14 residues. Trimming stripped 4 bases from V and 4 bases from J, with 13 bases between. Here the CDR3 reads CASSSRGDGYGYTF. CDR3 in DNA: TGTGCCAGCAGTTCTCGAGGGGACGGCTATGGCTACACCTTC.

The chain joins TRBV6-2 or TRBV6-3 to TRBJ1-1, with D possibly matching TRBD1 (5 bases). Germline-derived CDR1 and CDR2 are MNHEY and SVGEGT. The CDR3 is 14 amino acids. V lost 2 bases to trimming and J lost 2 bases, with 9 bases between them. The CDR3 DNA reads TGTGCCAGCAGTTACCGGGGCCAAAACACTGAAGCTTTCTTT. The encoded protein is CASSYRGQNTEAFF.

V gene TRBV6-2 or TRBV6-3 combines with J gene TRBJ1-1; D remains unclear. The CDR3 has 13 amino acids. V shed 6 bases and J shed 11 bases, with 19 bases lying between them. Germline V gene data show CDR1 as MNHEY and CDR2 as SVGEGT. In nucleotides, the CDR3 is TGTGCCAGCAGGAGAGGTTATCGGGTGGATGCTTTCTTT. It codes for CASRRGYRVDAFF.

The genes are TRBV27 and TRBJ1-2, with 8 bases fitting TRBD1. Germline loops: CDR1 MNHEY, CDR2 SMNVEV (reference sequence). CDR3 size: 15 residues. The J segment lost 0 bases and the V segment lost 3 bases, leaving 3 bases of the junction unmatched. CDR3 coding DNA: TGTGCCAGCAGTTTTGCAGGGGGCCCTAACTATGGCTACACCTTC. Protein product: CASSFAGGPNYGYTF.

This sequence joins TRBV18 and TRBJ2-7, with unresolved D. V lost 5 bases, J lost 3 bases, and 8 bases lay in between. This CDR3 is 12 amino acids long. Germline values: CDR1 KGHSH, CDR2 LQKENI. CDR3 protein: CASSSSDYEQYF. The CDR3 coding sequence is TGTGCCAGCTCATCCTCAGACTACGAGCAGTACTTC.

Only a few counts were recorded for this clonotype. This sequence joins TRBV6-5 and TRBJ1-1, with 12 nucleotides matching TRBD1. This CDR3 is 15 amino acids long. The germline gives CDR1 MNHEY, CDR2 SVGAGI. The junction had 2 bases not matched to a gene; V was cut back by 0 bases and J by 6 bases. The CDR3 spells CASSYSGQGAAEAFF. CDR3 bases: TGTGCCAGCAGTTACTCGGGACAGGGGGCCGCTGAAGCTTTCTTT.

The DNA for the CDR3 is TGTGCCACCAGCAGAAAAAGCCTAGCGGGACCTCTGGATACGCAGTATTTT. This gives the protein CATSRKSLAGPLDTQYF. The chain employs TRBV15 and TRBJ2-3, with 9 bases identical to TRBD2. CDR3 length: 17 amino acids. J gave up 6 bases and V 2 bases, and 12 bases lay outside the gene matches. Germline CDR1 reads LNHNV; CDR2 reads YYDKDF (reference sequence).

The chain has TRBV10-1 and TRBJ2-5, with 10 nucleotides matching TRBD1. The CDR3 contains 14 residues. Trimming at V came to 2 bases and at J to 7 bases, leaving 4 bases not matched to a gene. The germline CDR1 and CDR2 sequences are WNHNN and SYGVQD (reference sequence). CDR3 sequence: CASSELRTGGTQYF. The DNA for the CDR3 is TGCGCCAGCAGTGAGCTAAGGACAGGGGGGACCCAGTACTTC.

This chain joins TRBV29-1 and TRBJ1-1; D remains ambiguous. The CDR3 length is 12 residues. V was pared by 7 bases and J by 10 bases, with 19 bases between. Germline V CDR1 and CDR2: SQVTM, ANQGSEA. CDR3: CSAQGWAWGAFF. The CDR3 DNA reads TGCAGCGCTCAAGGTTGGGCCTGGGGAGCTTTCTTT.

The V call is TRBV20-1, the J call TRBJ2-7; D is perhaps TRBD2 (5 bases). The length of the CDR3 is 13 residues. Germline-derived CDR1 and CDR2 are DFQATT and SNEGSKA (reference sequence). Trimming took 3 bases from V and 1 from J, leaving 10 bases between them. The CDR3 region is CSARKLVSYEQYF. DNA of the CDR3: TGCAGTGCTAGGAAACTAGTTTCCTACGAGCAGTACTTC.

This clonotype has just one count. The rearrangement links TRBV4-1 to TRBJ1-6; no definite D call. CDR1 MGHRA and CDR2 YSYEKL come from the germline V gene. This CDR3 contains 15 residues. The V and J ends lost 4 bases and 0 bases respectively, with 7 bases between them. DNA for the CDR3: TGCGCCAGCAGCCCACAGCCCTCCTATAATTCACCCCTCCACTTT. This translates into CASSPQPSYNSPLHF.

The chain joins TRBV6-2 or TRBV6-3 to TRBJ1-5; 9 bases map to TRBD1. Trimming removed 7 bases from V and 0 bases from J; junction bases left unmatched: 1. The CDR3 extends over 14 amino acids. The germline gives CDR1 MNHEY, CDR2 SVGEGT. The CDR3 spells CASTQGASNQPQHF. CDR3 bases: TGTGCCAGCACACAGGGGGCTAGCAATCAGCCCCAGCATTTT.

This chain links TRBV7-9 with TRBJ1-5, with D maybe TRBD1 (6 bases). The V end was cut by 1 base, the J end by 10 bases, with 11 bases between. The CDR3 spans 13 residues. Germline values: CDR1 SEHNR, CDR2 FQNEAQ (reference sequence). This CDR3 reads CASSLEGDNPQHF. In DNA form, the CDR3 reads TGTGCCAGCAGCTTAGAAGGGGACAATCCCCAGCATTTT.

The table lists this clonotype with many counts. The chain couples TRBV7-9 to TRBJ1-1; D gene ambiguous. Germline V gene lookup returns CDR1 SEHNR and CDR2 FQNEAQ (reference sequence). The CDR3 length is 12 residues. Trimming pared 6 bases from V and 4 bases from J, leaving 9 bases between. CDR3 protein: CASSLSGTEAFF. In DNA, the CDR3 is TGTGCCAGCAGTTTATCAGGCACTGAAGCTTTCTTT.

The chain combines TRBV11-2 with TRBJ1-2; D is undetermined. Trimming removed 0 bases at V and 7 bases at J, with 6 bases between. The CDR3 runs to 12 residues. Germline values: CDR1 SGHAT, CDR2 FQNNGV. The CDR3 sequence is CASSLEFGGYTF. In DNA, the CDR3 is TGTGCCAGCAGCTTAGAGTTTGGTGGCTACACCTTC.

This clonotype was seen only a few times. This sequence joins TRBV5-6 and TRBJ1-5, with no clear D. Looked up from germline, CDR1 is SGHDT and CDR2 is YYEEEE. The V and J ends lost 5 bases and 5 bases respectively, with 11 bases between them. The CDR3 covers 13 residues. CDR3 in amino acids: CASSPSPYQPQHF. For the CDR3, the DNA is TGTGCCAGCAGTCCCTCCCCCTATCAGCCCCAGCATTTT. Based on the CDR3 plus reference TRBV5-6 and TRBJ1-5, the full variable domain is DAGVTQSPTHLIKTRGQQVTLRCSPKSGHDTVSWYQQALGQGPQFIFQYYEEEERQRGNFPDRFSGHQFPNYSSELNVNALLLGDSALYLCASSPSPYQPQHFGDGTRLSIL.